This T cell receptor (beta chain) was found in a study of shared clonotypes between healthy human individuals (dated by TCRdb to the early 2020s). As for the study more broadly: A couple of women and three men aged 18 to 49 years were included in the cohort. The study deeply sequenced blood TCR repertoires of about 5 healthy adults to estimate repertoire size and the extent of clonotype sharing between individuals. Leukapheresis yielded between about 0.85 and 9.5 billion PBMCs per donor. Per donor, three plates each were used for CD4 naive and CD4 memory, two for CD8 naive, and one for CD8 memory. Libraries were prepared and TCR repertoires were sequenced by different laboratories using diverse techniques, in order to increase sequencing depth and limit assay-specific biases.

CDR1 and CDR2 were assigned from the germline V gene as SGHTA and FQGNSA. The CDR3, from cysteine to phenylalanine, totals 15 residues. Only the CDR3 DNA stays, 45 bases, in frame from base 1. V lost 6 bases and J lost 0 bases; the stretch between them is 14 bases long. Results the study describes overall, beyond this receptor: Naive subsets generally had larger estimated clonotype richness than memory subsets did. Based on pairwise subsampling, the degree of clonotype sharing among donors was expected to be affected by sequencing depth. When four donors were compared, the shared fraction of clonotypes was about 5% for naive CD4, roughly 3.4% for naive CD8, more than 2% for memory CD4, and roughly 0.4% for memory CD8. Because the study included a small number of donors, the genetic and exposure-history diversity represented was limited. Sampling was restricted to blood, and TCR repertoires in tissues likely differ from the TCR repertoires found in blood. Compared with non-shared clonotypes, the clonotypes found in all four sorted-subset donors had higher generation probabilities. Rarefaction of sorted-subset datasets indicated incomplete sequencing despite the large sequencing depth.

This clone was observed once. Which antigen it targets is not known. No base quality values were provided; no much bigger clone lies one nucleotide off. Using the deep immunoSEQ assay, TCR CDR3 regions were amplified from genomic DNA by multiplex PCR. Extracted genomic DNA from each cell subset was spread evenly across all wells of several immunoSEQ 96-well plates, with each plate serving as a replicate. For sorted subsets, 150 to 250 ng of genomic DNA, equivalent to 30,000 or so T cell genomes, went into each replicate PCR. Purified libraries were measured with a Qubit 3.0 fluorometer, size-checked on a Bioanalyzer 2100, and measured again with the KAPA Library Quantification kit. Each immunoSEQ 96-well plate was sequenced on its own single-read 150-cycle Illumina NextSeq 550 flow cell. The study's own analysis went as follows. Because the immunoSEQ output included only junctional sequences and no quality scores, the filtering could not be the same as the filtering used for full-length reads. Sequences were annotated with PyIR, a Python wrapper for IgBLAST v1.9, and V/J genes and CDR3 were assigned using IMGT germline references. Any read was removed if the V/J assignment was weak (E-value above 1e-6), the CDR3 was missing, or the read contained stop codons, out-of-frame junctions, or ambiguous translated residues. V3J clonotypes were defined by identical inferred V gene, J gene, and CDR3 amino acid sequence. Percentage overlap between repertoires was computed as shared unique clonotypes divided by the size of the smaller repertoire. Repertoire richness was assessed with RTK rarefaction, the Chao1 estimator, and Recon v2.1 estimates of unobserved clonotypes. For all TCRbeta clonotypes obtained by the gDNA method from a handful of donors, generation probabilities were computed with OLGA. TCRdb retrieved this table from immuneACCESS and kept in-frame rearrangements only. Not all clones are present; in checked studies, unresolved V genes account for under half, and no reason is known for the remainder. V, J and clone size reflect that table, while D and trimming were determined from the DNA. This sample lists about 1.1 million clones; about 72% were detected once. About 0.94% of the sample goes to the ten largest clones.

Healthy HIV-negative adults with no recently reported acute infections or vaccinations were included as donors. All donors were Caucasian adults living in Nashville, Tennessee, USA. Magnetic negative selection was used to enrich CD4+ T cells, after which naive cells were positively selected on CD45RA and the negative fraction became the memory subset. Blood was collected by leukapheresis, and PBMCs were isolated by Ficoll-Histopaque density gradient centrifugation and then cryopreserved in liquid nitrogen vapor phase. Analytical flow cytometry was used to check the purity and quantity of every magnetically sorted T cell population. Each sorted fraction had its genomic DNA isolated and then quantified by UV absorbance on a Nanodrop 2000c.

This receptor was obtained from a man younger than 30 in good health. Some clones in this sample may be carry-over from other donors' samples. This receptor chain uses TRBV7-2 and TRBJ1-1, with the D gene call left open. Sequencing was carried out using memory CD4+ T cells from PBMCs. Taken with the paper, the label for cell subset or site translates to: CD45RA-negative fraction. The DNA is TGTGCCAGCAGTCCCCAGAAGGCGCTGAACACTGAAGCTTTCTTT. Translated, this gives CASSPQKALNTEAFF.